This TCR beta chain appears in the sequencing data of a study of cytomegalovirus exposure and HLA in healthy donors (TCRdb year 2017). Some background on the complete study: An earlier analysis of some 600 of the donors reported about 260 Gb of sequence data and 95 million to 140 million unique TCR beta sequences obtained from around 190 million T cells. Of the approximately 400 genotyped donors, less than 85% were placed in the genetic ancestry cluster associated with self-reported Caucasian donors. Roughly 5 DR-DQ haplotypes were handled as single units for association and clustering, since linkage in the cohort was strong. The study aimed to test whether signatures of past pathogen exposure could be identified by cataloging public T cell receptors. Besides the first cohort of 666 subjects, a separate validation cohort made up of around 120 different subjects was used. All discovery cohort repertoires had been generated on a single sequencing platform. A later analysis re-analyzed previously published TCR beta repertoires from 500 to 700 donors and added high-resolution HLA genotyping to study TCR occurrence patterns. An early release that covered several hundred HLA-typed donors contained approximately 300 gigabases of sequencing data and about 84 million unique TCR sequences. Among roughly 370 genotyped donors of the cohort, an average of approximately 240,000 unique TCR beta nucleotide sequences were sequenced per donor, roughly 20% of them non-productive. Both class I and class II loci were covered by HLA typing, at four-digit resolution. Alongside the repertoire data, information on donor age, sex, ethnicity and CMV serostatus was compiled. Rather than using new phenotypic data, the later analysis identified candidate immune exposures from TCR beta sequences and from how often those sequences occurred across donors. Typing coverage differed by locus: A, B, C, DRB1 and DQB1 were typed in about 629-640 donors, DQA1 in approximately 520, DPA1 in roughly 590, and DPB1 in approximately 450. The study profiled the T cell repertoires of about 720 subjects by immunosequencing and related them to cytomegalovirus serostatus. Genome-wide SNP genotypes for about three fifths of the roughly 700 donors were used in a later genetic analysis, which treated that subset as a discovery cohort. To predict cytomegalovirus infection status, the study brought together high-throughput TCR immunosequencing, statistical association of individual TCRs with disease status, and machine learning. In an earlier analysis of a few hundred of the donors, high-throughput TCR beta sequencing was used to judge whether each TCR beta V gene segment behaved as functional or pseudogenic.

Concerning this clone itself: The specificity of this receptor is unknown. Per-nucleotide qualities are absent, and no much larger clonotype sits a single base away.

General findings and caveats noted by the study authors: In a later analysis, HLA-associated TCR beta chains showed more clonal expansion and lower generation probabilities than non-associated chains that were equally common. Most TCR sequences were seen in very few donors, while some public TCRs were found in many individuals. In both the original and validation cohorts, the classifier was reported to diagnose cytomegalovirus status with high specificity and sensitivity. For the cohort, immune exposure information was limited to CMV serostatus. At a false discovery rate of 0.05, a later analysis linked fewer than 20,000 TCR beta sequences to specific HLA alleles. HLA typing was unavailable for some donors at each locus, so association tests used only the typed subset. Linkage disequilibrium might explain the correlated functional status among segregating V segments, but an unknown experimental factor could not be ruled out. Sequencing depth was assumed to be roughly uniform across donors in the presence/absence analyses, though that assumption may not hold. In the study, some 180 TCR beta chains were listed as associated with cytomegalovirus. In a later analysis, TCR association rates were found to vary across HLA loci, with the most associated TCRs seen for DRB1 alleles and the fewest for HLA-C alleles. A later analysis found that most CMV-associated TCR beta chains appeared HLA-restricted, with HLA associations seemingly driven largely by CMV exposure. Three of the identified cytomegalovirus-associated TCR beta chains were confirmed in vitro to be specific for cytomegalovirus antigens. A further reported finding was that TCR beta sequences accurately predicted the HLA-A and HLA-B alleles for most subjects in the first cohort. Compared with the roughly 670-donor mean, donors in an Asian-associated ancestry cluster had fewer N-insertions in productive TCRs, according to a later genetic analysis. An earlier analysis of approximately 540 of the donors showed that most TCR beta V segments appeared in productive rearrangements either about 87% or about 30% of the time, which broadly matched IMGT annotations. Some IMGT-functional V segments, including TRBV6-2 and TRBV6-3, could not be told apart with the 87-base-pair reads, so those segments were excluded. A group of highly shared sequence variants was considered likely to be a technical artifact of the sequencing pipeline. When HLA alleles, especially DR and DQ, strongly co-occurred, attributing TCR associations to individual alleles was difficult. In this cohort, only TCR beta chains were sequenced, and detectable features were limited by the absence of alpha or paired-chain data. A later analysis reported that several top co-occurrence clusters appeared linked to parvovirus B19, influenza, CMV and Epstein-Barr virus. The authors suggested that the approach could potentially be generalized to other disease states and immunological phenotypes. A later genetic analysis associated a missense DCLRE1C variant with V-gene and J-gene trimming of TCR beta chains, and an independent cohort replicated the association. About 17 rarely observed V segments, including chromosome 9 orphons, were excluded from the earlier analysis of some 590 of the donors because counts were too low.

The library relied on the immunoSEQ multiplex PCR assay. The multiplex PCR relied on a mix of 60 forward primers for TCR Vbeta segments and 13 reverse primers for TCR Jbeta segments. The CDR3 region of rearranged TCR beta genes was amplified from genomic DNA by a multiplex PCR assay. On the Illumina HiSeq System, the amplified TCR beta libraries were sequenced as 87-base-pair reads. On the authors' methods: Across the roughly 640 repertoires, a later analysis counted tens of millions of unique TCR beta chains, some 11 million of which were shared by at least two donors. A nearest-neighbor algorithm error-corrected the raw reads and collapsed the reads into unique sequences, merging closely related sequences to remove PCR and sequencing errors. To assign V, D and J gene segments, CDR3 sequences were aligned to IMGT reference sequences. For a sequence to be retained, a match of at least six nucleotides to both a V gene segment and a J gene segment was required. A rearrangement was called productive if the CDR3 had no stop codons and remained in frame with V and J, and every other rearrangement was called non-productive. Following IMGT convention, CDR3 was defined as the stretch from the second conserved V-encoded cysteine to the conserved J-encoded phenylalanine. The earlier analysis of some 550 of the donors excluded any sequence lacking an unambiguous match to a single V gene segment. In an earlier analysis of roughly 500 of the donors, V segments were called functional above 56.7% productive rearrangements and were called segregating when the between-donor standard deviation exceeded 5%. A statistical classification framework was built for diagnosing cytomegalovirus status from the catalog of TCR beta chain sequences. A later analysis assigned V and J genes by comparing TCR nucleotide sequences with IMGT/GENE-DB human TR gene sequences. The TCRdist pipeline was used in a later analysis to assign CDR3 sequences and most-parsimonious VDJ recombination scenarios. In a later analysis, every TCR beta chain was defined by the combination of its CDR3 amino acid sequence and its V-gene family, and reads without a unique V-gene family were dropped. A later analysis removed 592 highly shared, low-generation-probability nucleotide sequences to deal with suspected cross-contamination and a sequencing artifact. For each public chain, a later analysis derived a clonal expansion index from normalized ranks of inferred template counts within each repertoire. Generation probabilities in a later analysis came from a VDJ recombination model fitted to out-of-frame rearrangements, and those results were checked against IGoR. In a later analysis, hypergeometric tests were used to score TCR-TCR, TCR-HLA and TCR-CMV co-occurrence, with a repertoire-size bias correction applied to TCR pairs. To estimate false discovery rates, a later analysis permuted the HLA or CMV assignments 20 times. In a later analysis, co-occurring TCRs were grouped with DBSCAN, and TCRdist sequence similarity was added when clustering was performed within HLA-allele-positive subsets. For co-occurrence clustering, repertoires with fewer than 30,000 or more than 120,000 public chains were excluded, along with roughly 5 repertoires with anomalous nucleotide sharing. Drawn from immuneACCESS, this table holds only the in-frame rearrangements with V and J called that TCRdb kept. Clones are partly lost; checked studies trace under half to an unresolved V gene and leave the rest unexplained. V, J and clone size are those of that table, while D and trimming were read from the DNA. In this sample the table shows some 120,000 clones, around 75% of which occur a single time. Around 3.3% of the sample goes to the ten largest clones.

The cohort consisted of 600 to 750 healthy bone marrow donors. All cohort members were sampled while nominally healthy, although unrecorded immune exposures were likely present. The donor was CMV seronegative and belonged to the group of 380 or so seronegative cohort members. A peripheral blood sample was collected from each donor, and TCR beta sequencing was performed on peripheral blood mononuclear cells. Genomic DNA was extracted from the blood cell samples with the Qiagen DNeasy Blood Extraction Kit. From the cysteine up to the phenylalanine, the CDR3 has a length of 13 residues. The DNA shown is the 39-base CDR3, in frame from base 1. The trim is 2 bases for V and 11 bases for J, with a gap of 13 bases between the germline ends. CDR1 and CDR2, per the germline V gene, are MNHNS and SASEGT.

Rearrangement joined TRBV6-1 to TRBJ1-5; a confident D gene designation cannot be given. Sequencing input: PBMCs. The receptor comes from a woman in her 50s in good health and CMV-seronegative. The nucleotide sequence is given as TGTGCCAGCAGTGAATCGCAGATGGTAACCCAGCATTTT. Translated, it reads CASSESQMVTQHF.